Listed here are 2 T cell receptor beta chains from one sample, sequenced in a study of CD8 T cells in ankylosing spondylitis. One entry per CDR3 protein, called by TCRdb with MiXCR from the 5' RACE reads. Seen here are roughly 160,000 distinct CDR3 sequences, around 10% observed once, and the top ten hold about 28%. Sequencing was carried out using blood, either unsorted or a sorted T cell fraction (not recorded which). The receptors here all came from a male donor with ankylosing spondylitis or in good health (not recorded which).

Only a few counts were recorded for this clonotype. This chain joins TRBV12-3 or TRBV12-4 and TRBJ2-7, with TRBD1 matching over 8 bases. J lost 4 bases, V lost 4 bases, and 9 bases had no gene match. CDR3 length equals 15 residues. The CDR3 is CASSSQQGVAYEQYF. Written as DNA, the CDR3 is TGTGCCAGCAGTTCCCAACAGGGGGTCGCATACGAGCAGTACTTC.

In this sample, this clonotype turned up many times. As DNA, the CDR3 is TGCGCCAGCAGCTATGAGAGTAATACGCAGTATTTT. It encodes CASSYESNTQYF. V usage is TRBV5-1 and J usage is TRBJ2-3; D is undetermined. V dropped 3 bases and J dropped 7 bases, with 9 bases sitting between them. This CDR3 has 12 amino acids. CDR1 is SGHRS and CDR2 is YFSETQ in the germline V gene.